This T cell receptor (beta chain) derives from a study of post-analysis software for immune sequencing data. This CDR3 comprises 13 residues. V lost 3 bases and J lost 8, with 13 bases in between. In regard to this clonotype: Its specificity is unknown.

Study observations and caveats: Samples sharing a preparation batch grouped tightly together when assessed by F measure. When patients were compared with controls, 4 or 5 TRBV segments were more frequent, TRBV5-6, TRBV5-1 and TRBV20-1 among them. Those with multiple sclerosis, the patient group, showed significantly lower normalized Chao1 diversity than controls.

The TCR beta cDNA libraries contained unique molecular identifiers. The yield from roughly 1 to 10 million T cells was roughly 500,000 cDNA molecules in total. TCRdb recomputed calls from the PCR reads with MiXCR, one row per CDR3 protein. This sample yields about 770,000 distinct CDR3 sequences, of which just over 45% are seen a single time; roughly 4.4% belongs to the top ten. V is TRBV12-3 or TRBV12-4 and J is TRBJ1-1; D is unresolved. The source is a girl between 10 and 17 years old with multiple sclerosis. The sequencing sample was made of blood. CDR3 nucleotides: TGTGCCAGCAGTTTTGGGCCAGGAAGAGAAGCTTTCTTT. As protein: CASSFGPGREAFF.